The T cell receptor (beta chain) under discussion was sequenced for a study of blood T cell repertoires in COVID-19. The wider study: COVID-19 samples collected from the United States, Italy and Spain covered acute and convalescent phases. Sample material is recorded as cDNA or gDNA derived from T cells, B-cell-depleted T cells, or PBMCs.

In the authors' methods: Reference gene primer amplification gave estimated nucleated cell counts. The assay was immunoSEQ multiplex PCR, and TCRdb's table has in-frame clones only and misses some. Clone size and V and J calls were adopted from that table, with D and trimming inferred from the DNA. The sample holds a few hundred thousand clones, more than 65% seen once. This CDR3 has 16 amino acids. J lost 6 bases, V lost 1 base, and 8 bases had no gene match. Germline CDR1 and CDR2: SGHNT and YENEEA. Sample: peripheral blood. The sequence was collected from a young woman with acute or convalescent COVID-19. The chain is built from TRBV11-3 and TRBJ2-2, with 7 bases that match TRBD1. CDR3 region: CASSLVGTVQAGELFF. CDR3 nucleotides: TGTGCCAGCAGCTTAGTGGGGACAGTTCAAGCCGGGGAGCTGTTTTTT.